These T cell receptor beta chains were read from a single sample in a study of blood T cell repertoires in COVID-19. Repertoires were generated with immunoSEQ multiplex PCR, while TCRdb's copy carries only in-frame clones and drops some. The table shows 150,000 or so clones, with roughly 83% occurring only once. Sequencing was performed on PBMCs or T cells enriched from blood (not recorded which). Receptor source: a man aged 50 or older who had recovered from COVID-19. Each CDR3 is given with its conserved first and last residue. A D gene is named only where the DNA matches it firmly. Size values are once, few and many counts, or a class for expanded clones, and some rows have none.

j_call | v_call | d_call | clone_size | cdr3_aa | cdr3_nt
TRBJ1-2 | TRBV28 | - | - | CASRTGNGYTF | TGTGCCAGCCGAACAGGGAATGGCTACACCTTC
TRBJ2-2 | TRBV12-2 | - | - | CASPRPPGDWNTGELFF | TGTGCAAGTCCACGACCCCCCGGGGATTGGAACACCGGGGAGCTGTTTTTT
TRBJ1-2 | TRBV5-1 | - | - | CASSLNRDGYTF | TGCGCCAGCAGCTTAAACAGGGATGGCTACACCTTC
TRBJ2-2 | TRBV9 | - | - | CASSVAMPPPGTGELFF | TGTGCCAGCAGCGTAGCTATGCCCCCACCGGGCACCGGGGAGCTGTTTTTT
TRBJ2-7 | TRBV14 | TRBD2 | - | CASSQTPGGREQYF | TGTGCCAGCAGCCAGACCCCGGGGGGTCGGGAGCAGTACTTC
TRBJ1-2 | TRBV19 | TRBD1 | - | CASSNRGTNYGYTF | TGTGCCAGTAGTAACAGGGGGACAAACTATGGCTACACCTTC
TRBJ1-5 | TRBV3-1/TRBV3-2 | - | - | CASEARVGGQPQHF | TGTGCCAGCGAAGCCAGAGTCGGGGGACAGCCCCAGCATTTT
TRBJ1-2 | TRBV6-2/TRBV6-3 | - | - | CASSYFPTDLNYGYTF | TGTGCCAGCAGTTACTTCCCGACAGACTTAAACTATGGCTACACCTTC
TRBJ1-4 | TRBV5-1 | TRBD1 | - | CASSFELRQGAGQLFF | TGCGCCAGCAGCTTTGAGCTACGACAGGGGGCTGGTCAACTGTTTTTT
TRBJ1-6 | TRBV19 | TRBD1 | - | CASSIPGQSGSPLHF | TGTGCCAGTAGTATTCCGGGACAGTCAGGTTCACCCCTCCACTTT
TRBJ2-7 | TRBV7-2 | TRBD1 | - | CASSLGQGLYEQYF | TGTGCCAGCAGCCTCGGACAGGGCCTCTACGAGCAGTACTTC
TRBJ2-1 | TRBV20-1 | - | - | CSARGSSEQFF | TGCAGTGCTAGAGGGAGCTCGGAGCAGTTCTTC
TRBJ1-5 | TRBV21-1 | - | - | CASSKGTENQPQHF | TGTGCCAGCAGCAAAGGAACAGAAAATCAGCCCCAGCATTTT
TRBJ1-5 | TRBV3-1/TRBV3-2 | TRBD1 | - | CASSSRTGNPPQHF | TGTGCCAGCAGCTCTCGGACAGGGAATCCGCCCCAGCATTTT
TRBJ1-5 | TRBV2 | TRBD1 | - | CASMTGGIQPQHF | TGTGCCAGCATGACAGGGGGAATTCAGCCCCAGCATTTT
TRBJ1-3 | TRBV5-1 | - | - | CASSSFGSGNTIYF | TGCGCCAGCAGCTCATTCGGCTCTGGAAACACCATATATTTT
TRBJ1-1 | TRBV16 | - | - | CASSQSSAGPNTEAFF | TGTGCCAGCAGCCAATCGTCTGCAGGGCCGAACACTGAAGCTTTCTTT
TRBJ1-2 | TRBV19 | - | - | CASSRDWEGQGHNGYTF | TGTGCCAGTAGCCGAGATTGGGAAGGGCAGGGCCATAATGGCTACACCTTC
TRBJ2-7 | TRBV7-3 | TRBD1 | - | CASSPGTGAYEQYF | TGTGCCAGCAGCCCGGGGACAGGGGCCTACGAGCAGTACTTC
TRBJ2-5 | TRBV4-1 | TRBD2 | - | CALAGLRETQYF | TGCGCCCTAGCGGGGCTCAGAGAGACCCAGTACTTC
TRBJ2-7 | TRBV6-5 | TRBD1 | - | CASNLEQGAPEQYF | TGTGCCAGCAACCTCGAACAGGGGGCGCCCGAGCAGTACTTC
TRBJ1-1 | TRBV7-2 | TRBD1 | - | CASSPPGGRGTEAFF | TGTGCCAGCAGCCCGCCAGGGGGGAGAGGCACTGAAGCTTTCTTT
TRBJ1-5 | TRBV24-1 | - | - | CATSQGFSNQPQHF | TGTGCCACCAGTCAGGGATTTAGCAATCAGCCCCAGCATTTT
TRBJ2-5 | TRBV7-9 | TRBD2 | - | CASSPGTSGGKETQYF | TGTGCCAGCAGCCCTGGGACTAGCGGGGGAAAAGAGACCCAGTACTTC
TRBJ2-2 | TRBV5-4 | TRBD2 | - | CASSSRETSGGALLRELFF | TGTGCCAGCAGCTCGCGTGAGACTAGCGGGGGGGCCTTACTCAGGGAGCTGTTTTTT
TRBJ1-4 | TRBV19 | - | - | CASSIPTAGNEKLFF | TGTGCCAGTAGTATTCCGACAGCTGGGAATGAAAAACTGTTTTTT
TRBJ2-3 | TRBV6-4 | TRBD2 | - | CASSDYSGGSADTQYF | TGTGCCAGCAGTGACTATAGCGGGGGTAGCGCAGATACGCAGTATTTT
TRBJ1-1 | TRBV24-1 | TRBD1 | - | CATSRTGLEDTEAFF | TGTGCCACCAGTAGGACAGGGCTTGAGGACACTGAAGCTTTCTTT
TRBJ1-6 | TRBV28 | TRBD1 | - | CASKGRDRSYNSPLHF | TGTGCCAGCAAAGGGAGGGACAGGTCCTATAATTCACCCCTCCACTTT
TRBJ1-4 | TRBV9 | - | - | CASSVAGGSGEKLFF | TGTGCCAGCAGCGTAGCCGGGGGATCTGGTGAAAAACTGTTTTTT
TRBJ2-3 | TRBV7-2 | TRBD1 | - | CASRKGAGVTQYF | TGTGCCAGCAGGAAGGGGGCCGGGGTTACGCAGTATTTT
TRBJ1-6 | TRBV9 | - | - | CASSVYEESSLHF | TGTGCCAGCAGCGTATATGAGGAGTCATCCCTCCACTTT
TRBJ2-1 | TRBV5-1 | - | - | CASSPIGRTNEQFF | TGCGCCAGCAGCCCTATCGGGAGAACCAATGAGCAGTTCTTC
TRBJ1-2 | TRBV19 | - | many | CASKPAAGRYTF | TGTGCCAGTAAGCCGGCAGCGGGGCGCTACACCTTC
TRBJ1-3 | TRBV19 | - | - | CASSTKGPQGSRNTIYF | TGTGCCAGTAGTACAAAGGGGCCCCAGGGGTCGAGAAACACCATATATTTT
TRBJ2-7 | TRBV7-2 | - | - | CASSLYSGFPYF | TGTGCCAGCAGCTTATATTCTGGCTTCCCGTACTTC
TRBJ2-6 | TRBV7-3 | - | - | CASSSRTVRGANVLTF | TGTGCCAGCAGCTCCCGGACAGTTCGGGGGGCCAACGTCCTGACTTTC
TRBJ1-1 | TRBV19 | - | - | CASSATTGSTEAFF | TGTGCCAGTAGTGCAACCACAGGGAGCACTGAAGCTTTCTTT
TRBJ1-4 | TRBV28 | TRBD1 | - | CASSPSQGVGEKLFF | TGTGCCAGCAGCCCTTCGCAGGGGGTAGGGGAAAAACTGTTTTTT
TRBJ2-2 | TRBV13 | TRBD1 | - | CASSSRGTGGRNTGELFF | TGTGCCAGCAGCTCCCGCGGGACAGGGGGCCGGAACACCGGGGAGCTGTTTTTT
TRBJ1-1 | TRBV5-6 | TRBD1 | few | CASSLVDRPNTEAFF | TGTGCCAGCAGCTTGGTGGACAGGCCGAACACTGAAGCTTTCTTT
TRBJ2-5 | TRBV9 | TRBD1 | - | CASSVVGTGDETQYF | TGTGCCAGCAGCGTAGTGGGGACAGGGGACGAGACCCAGTACTTC
TRBJ2-5 | TRBV3-1/TRBV3-2 | - | few | CASSLALSETQYF | TGTGCCAGCAGTCTAGCTCTGAGTGAGACCCAGTACTTC